The entry below gives a single T cell receptor (beta chain) sequence along with its context. Relative to the germline gene, one junction end is altered; a read error may explain this. The data derive from a study of blood T cell repertoires in COVID-19. Overall study: Acute and convalescent COVID-19 specimens originated in the United States, Italy and Spain. PBMCs, B-cell-depleted T cells, or T cells provided the cDNA or gDNA that made up the material.

Original analysis: Amplification of reference gene primers provided the estimated nucleated cell counts. Clones were sequenced by immunoSEQ multiplex PCR, and TCRdb holds only the in-frame ones, with some missing. V and J calls plus clone size are reproduced from that table; the DNA served to infer D and trimming. Of 300,000 to 350,000 clones in the sample, 83% were seen once. The CDR3 is 14 amino acids. CDR1 is SGHVS and CDR2 is FQNEAQ in the germline V gene. Sequences were obtained from peripheral blood. The chain joins TRBV7-8 to TRBJ1-4; TRBD1 might be the D (6 bases). This TCR was recovered from a man in his thirties or forties with active or convalescent COVID-19. The CDR3 loop reads CASSLASGDLASLF. For the CDR3, the DNA is TGTGCCAGCAGCTTAGCTTCAGGGGACCTGGCATCGCTTTTT. Full variable domain (outside the CDR3, taken from reference TRBV7-8 and TRBJ1-4): GAGVSQSPRYKVAKRGQDVALRCDPISGHVSLFWYQQALGQGPEFLTYFQNEAQLDKSGLPSDRFFAERPEGSVSTLKIQRTQQEDSAVYLCASSLASGDLASLFGSGTQLSVL.